Each of the 30 T cell receptor beta chains below was sequenced from the same sample in a study. Using its own MiXCR run on the 5' RACE reads, TCRdb lists one record per CDR3 protein. This sample yields roughly 69,000 distinct CDR3 sequences, of which approximately 23% are seen a single time; 2.5% to 3.5% belongs to the top ten. Material: memory CD4+ T cells sorted from a lymph node. The sample's subset: memory CD4+ T cells, CD4+CD45RO+CD25-. The receptors were gathered from a female donor with breast cancer.

Notes on this clonotype: This likely comes from a read error, as the CDR3 has no conserved phenylalanine or tryptophan at its end. The chain couples TRBV6-5 to TRBJ2-3; D remains ambiguous. The ends were cut back, 7 bases at V and 5 bases at J, with 7 bases in the middle. The CDR3 sequence is 11 residues long. The V gene's germline CDR1 is MNHEY and CDR2 SVGAGI. CDR3 protein: CASKKGDTQYL. CDR3 DNA sequence: TGTGCCAGCAAGAAGGGAGATACGCAGTATCTT.

This clonotype appeared many times. The chain couples TRBV2 to TRBJ2-3; D remains unclear. The CDR3 consists of 13 residues. The V gene lost 6 bases and the J gene lost 0 bases, with 7 bases spanning the gap. Germline CDR1 reads SNHLY; CDR2 reads FYNNEI. DNA of the CDR3: TGTGCCAGCAGGCTGGGCAGCACAGATACGCAGTATTTT. Translated: CASRLGSTDTQYF. The whole variable domain, filled in from reference TRBV2 and TRBJ2-3, reads EPEVTQTPSHQVTQMGQEVILRCVPISNHLYFYWYRQILGQKVEFLVSFYNNEISEKSEIFDDQFSVERPDGSNFTLKIRSTKLEDSAMYFCASRLGSTDTQYFGPGTRLTVL.

There are a few counts of this clonotype. The junction and the germline gene differ at one end; a read error may be behind it. This chain joins TRBV20-1 and TRBJ2-3; D could derive from TRBD1 or TRBD2 (6 bases each). Looked up from germline, CDR1 is DFQATT and CDR2 is SNEGSKA (reference sequence). The CDR3 is 14 amino acids. CDR3 in amino acids: CSARGGGGADTQYF. The CDR3 nucleotides are TGCAGTGCGAGAGGGGGAGGAGGTGCAGATACGCAGTATTTT.

The V and J genes are TRBV20-1 and TRBJ2-2, with D possibly TRBD2 on 6 matching bases. Germline assignment: CDR1 DFQATT and CDR2 SNEGSKA (reference sequence). Deletions cut 0 bases from V and 4 bases from J, with 9 bases between. This CDR3 is built from 14 residues. The CDR3 sequence is CSARDRRGTGELFF. The CDR3 nucleotides read TGCAGTGCTAGAGATCGGCGGGGCACCGGGGAGCTGTTTTTT.

This chain links TRBV28 with TRBJ2-7, with a weak D call TRBD2 (6 bases). This CDR3 is 15 amino acids long. CDR1 is MDHEN, CDR2 SYDVKM, per germline. V lost 3 bases to trimming and J lost 4 bases, with 16 bases between them. The CDR3 DNA sequence: TGTGCCAGCAGTTTGTCCAAGGCCGGGGGTTACGAGCAGTACTTC. This codes for CASSLSKAGGYEQYF.

This clonotype was seen more than once but under ten times. This chain joins TRBV20-1 and TRBJ2-5; D call uncertain. V lost 4 bases to trimming and J lost 3 bases, with 6 bases between them. The CDR3 runs 11 residues. Germline-derived CDR1 and CDR2 are DFQATT and SNEGSKA (reference sequence). The CDR3, as DNA: TGCAGTGCTACACCCAAAGAGACCCAGTACTTC. Translating gives CSATPKETQYF.

This clonotype was recorded a few times. The chain couples TRBV6-1 to TRBJ2-7; D is perhaps TRBD1 (6 bases). Germline CDR1 is MNHNS and CDR2 is SASEGT. The CDR3 contains 12 residues. With 3 bases removed from V and 6 bases from J, the gap between germline ends came to 9 bases. The CDR3: CASSDRGFEQYF. CDR3 DNA sequence: TGTGCCAGCAGTGACAGGGGTTTCGAGCAGTACTTC.

The chain joins TRBV5-1 to TRBJ2-5; D is unclear. CDR3 length: 16 amino acids. V was trimmed by 0 bases and J by 5 bases, leaving 17 bases between them. Germline assignment: CDR1 SGHRS and CDR2 YFSETQ. The CDR3 spells CASSLGAASLQETQYF. The CDR3 region has the DNA TGCGCCAGCAGCTTGGGGGCAGCTTCCCTGCAGGAGACCCAGTACTTC.

This clonotype was detected many times. This chain joins TRBV5-1 and TRBJ1-3, with a possible D match to TRBD1 (5 bases). Trimming left V 4 bases short and J 4 bases short, with 9 bases between. Looked up from germline, CDR1 is SGHRS and CDR2 is YFSETQ. The CDR3 sequence is 13 residues long. The CDR3 sequence is CASSEGTGNTIYF. In DNA, the CDR3 is TGCGCCAGCAGCGAGGGGACGGGAAACACCATATATTTT.

Ten or more counts support this clonotype. This chain joins TRBV10-3 and TRBJ1-5, with D possibly being TRBD1 (5 bases). From germline, CDR1 is ENHRY and CDR2 SYGVKD. V was cut by 2 bases and J by 5 bases, with 10 bases left in between. This CDR3 contains 14 residues. The CDR3 DNA follows: TGTGCCATCAGTGAGCGACCGGGGGATCAGCCCCAGCATTTT. Amino acids: CAISERPGDQPQHF.

This clonotype is a singleton in its sample. At one end the junction does not follow the germline gene, possibly because of a read error. The rearrangement joins TRBV6-1 to TRBJ1-2, with D possibly being TRBD1 (6 bases). Looked up from germline, CDR1 is MNHNS and CDR2 is SASEGT. The CDR3 has 14 amino acids. CDR3 residues: CASSRQAALYGYAF. DNA for the CDR3: TGTGCCAGCAGCAGACAGGCCGCCCTTTACGGCTACGCCTTC.

The sample holds many counts of this clonotype. V and J are TRBV29-1 and TRBJ2-7; TRBD2 matches at 11 bases. The length of the CDR3 is 12 residues. Losses at the gene ends were 6 bases for V and 3 bases for J; bases not matched to a gene: 1. Germline V gene lookup returns CDR1 SQVTM and CDR2 ANQGSEA. CDR3: CSVGTSGYEQYF. In DNA form, the CDR3 reads TGCAGCGTCGGGACTAGCGGCTACGAGCAGTACTTC.

The chain recombines TRBV5-1 with TRBJ2-3, with 8 bases that match TRBD2. The V and J ends lost 4 bases and 5 bases, in that order; junction bases with no gene match: 6. Looked up from germline, CDR1 is SGHRS and CDR2 is YFSETQ. CDR3 length: 14 amino acids. This chain's CDR3 is CASSEGLGVDTQYF. Written as DNA, the CDR3 is TGCGCCAGCAGCGAGGGACTAGGGGTAGATACGCAGTATTTT.

The chain carries TRBV4-3 and TRBJ2-6; no clear D gene. The CDR3 sequence is 19 residues long. The germline gives CDR1 LGHNA, CDR2 YSLEER. Between the trimmed V and J ends, which lost 0 bases and 4 bases, there was a span of 19 bases. The chain's CDR3 is CASSQEALSLGAGANVLTF. In DNA form, the CDR3 reads TGCGCCAGCAGCCAAGAAGCCCTTTCGTTGGGCGCCGGGGCCAACGTCCTGACTTTC.

This clonotype was counted at least ten times. The V call is TRBV5-1, the J call TRBJ1-1; no clear D. This CDR3 contains 15 residues. CDR1 and CDR2 from the germline V gene are SGHRS and YFSETQ. The V gene lost 0 bases and the J gene lost 5 bases, with 14 bases spanning the gap. The CDR3 region has the DNA TGCGCCAGCAGCTTGGAATGGTCTCGGAGAACTGAAGCTTTCTTT. The encoded protein is CASSLEWSRRTEAFF.

This clonotype appeared a few times. CDR3 DNA sequence: TGTGCCAGCAGCCCAACCCGGGCAGGCTACTCTGGGGCCAACGTCCTGACTTTC. Translating it yields CASSPTRAGYSGANVLTF. The chain carries TRBV9 and TRBJ2-6; D unclear. Germline CDR1 and CDR2: SGDLS and YYNGEE. The CDR3 contains 18 residues. V lost 4 bases and J lost 0, with 17 bases in between.

The rearrangement uses TRBV5-1 and TRBJ2-3; 11 positions match TRBD2. J lost 0 bases, V lost 0 bases, and 0 bases had no gene match. The CDR3 runs 16 residues. Per germline, CDR1 SGHRS and CDR2 YFSETQ. The CDR3 reads CASSLGTSGSTDTQYF. The CDR3 nucleotides are TGCGCCAGCAGCTTGGGGACTAGCGGGAGCACAGATACGCAGTATTTT.

This clonotype was seen ten or more times. This chain connects TRBV7-2 to TRBJ2-7; D is possibly TRBD2 (5 bases). The CDR3 totals 15 residues. Germline V CDR1 and CDR2: SGHTA, FQGNSA. V lost 5 bases, J lost 5 bases, and 19 bases lay in between. CDR3 DNA: TGTGCCAGCAGCGCGATGGACGGGGTAGGGCACGAGCAGTACTTC. Its translation is CASSAMDGVGHEQYF.

This clonotype occurred many times. V usage is TRBV20-1 and J usage is TRBJ2-5, with D perhaps matching TRBD1 (5 bases). The CDR3 totals 16 residues. Trimming took 0 bases from V and 2 from J, leaving 16 bases between them. CDR1 and CDR2 (germline): DFQATT, SNEGSKA (reference sequence). The CDR3 DNA sequence: TGCAGTGCTAGAGAGGATACGAGTTACAGGCAAGAGACCCAGTACTTC. It is translated as CSAREDTSYRQETQYF.

V and J are TRBV5-1 and TRBJ2-2, with TRBD1 as a possible D gene (5 bases). Trimming took off 2 bases at V and 5 bases at J, with 16 bases between the two ends. The germline CDR1 and CDR2 sequences are SGHRS and YFSETQ. The CDR3 covers 16 residues. The CDR3 nucleotides read TGCGCCAGCAGCTTTAATCCCAGGGATGTGACCGGGGAGCTGTTTTTT. Residues: CASSFNPRDVTGELFF.

The chain recombines TRBV7-2 with TRBJ2-6; D ambiguous. Germline loops: CDR1 SGHTA, CDR2 FQGNSA. CDR3 length: 15 amino acids. V lost 2 bases, J lost 0 bases, and 5 bases lay in between. CDR3 amino acids: CASSLLVSGANVLTF. Here the CDR3 DNA reads TGTGCCAGCAGCTTACTGGTCTCTGGGGCCAACGTCCTGACTTTC.

About this clonotype itself: Since a much larger clone is just one base distant, this may be a read error. The V gene is TRBV20-1, the J gene TRBJ2-3; 7 bases agree with TRBD1. Germline lookup yields CDR1 DFQATT and CDR2 SNEGSKA (reference sequence). There are 11 residues in the CDR3. This CDR3 is CGATGSDTQYF. The CDR3 DNA sequence: TGCGGTGCGACAGGGTCAGATACGCAGTATTTT.

The chain links TRBV2 to TRBJ1-5; D might be TRBD1 (5 bases). The ends were cut back, 2 bases at V and 6 bases at J, with 11 bases in the middle. The germline gives CDR1 SNHLY, CDR2 FYNNEI. This CDR3 spans 14 amino acids. In DNA form, the CDR3 reads TGTGCCAGCAGTGAAACGGGGGGGAGTCAGCCCCAGCATTTT. It yields the protein CASSETGGSQPQHF.

This clonotype was detected only a few times. Without the conserved terminal phenylalanine or tryptophan, this CDR3 likely stems from a read error. This chain links TRBV6-5 with TRBJ2-7, with a weak D call TRBD1 (5 bases). V was cut by 2 bases and J by 4 bases, with 18 bases left in between. Germline CDR1 MNHEY, CDR2 SVGAGI. The CDR3 has 16 amino acids. The CDR3 DNA reads TGTGCCAGCAGTTACGGACACCCTAAGGTGGGGTACGAGCAGTACCTC. Its protein is CASSYGHPKVGYEQYL.

The CDR3 bases are TGCGCCAGCAGCCCGCTTGGACAGGGTTCGGGGAATGAGCAGTACTTC. Amino acids: CASSPLGQGSGNEQYF. The chain has TRBV5-1 and TRBJ2-1; TRBD1 matches at 8 bases. The J call may be wrong; the DNA end is better matched by TRBJ2-7. The germline V gene encodes CDR1 SGHRS and CDR2 YFSETQ. The CDR3 covers 16 residues.

The chain couples TRBV18 to TRBJ2-1; TRBD1 might be the D (6 bases). V was pared by 6 bases and J by 8 bases, with 11 bases between. Germline V gives CDR1 KGHSH, CDR2 LQKENI. This CDR3 is built from 12 residues. The CDR3 DNA sequence: TGTGCCAGCTCCCCGAACAGGGATGAGCAGTTCTTC. This encodes CASSPNRDEQFF.

The chain combines TRBV28 with TRBJ2-5, with 11 nucleotides matching TRBD1. CDR1 and CDR2 from the germline V gene are MDHEN and SYDVKM. With V trimmed by 4 bases and J by 4 bases, 14 bases remained unmatched. The CDR3 runs to 18 residues. CDR3 coding DNA: TGTGCCAGCAGTTACCGGGACAGGGGGACCAGAGGGCGAGAGACCCAGTACTTC. It specifies CASSYRDRGTRGRETQYF.

The chain combines TRBV7-2 with TRBJ2-1; D call uncertain. The CDR3 length is 12 residues. Germline V gene sequence: CDR1 SGHTA, CDR2 FQGNSA. V lost 5 bases and J lost 10, with 12 bases in between. The CDR3 DNA reads as TGTGCCAGCAGCGCAAGGTTGGGGGAGCAGTTCTTC. The encoded protein is CASSARLGEQFF.

The rearrangement links TRBV29-1 to TRBJ2-5, with 8 bases aligning to TRBD2. The CDR3 is 14 amino acids. The germline V gene encodes CDR1 SQVTM and CDR2 ANQGSEA. V shed 3 bases and J 4 bases; nucleotides not matched to a gene: 7. The CDR3: CSVDQGLDPETQYF. CDR3 nucleotide sequence: TGCAGCGTTGATCAGGGACTAGATCCAGAGACCCAGTACTTC.

This clonotype appeared a few times. This chain joins TRBV20-1 and TRBJ1-2, with no clear D. V was shortened by 2 bases and J by 8 bases, with 18 bases between the two germline ends. The CDR3 has 14 residues. Germline V gene data show CDR1 as DFQATT and CDR2 as SNEGSKA (reference sequence). CDR3 region: CSARSEVRKDGYTF. For the CDR3, the DNA is TGCAGTGCTAGATCGGAGGTCAGAAAGGACGGCTACACCTTC.